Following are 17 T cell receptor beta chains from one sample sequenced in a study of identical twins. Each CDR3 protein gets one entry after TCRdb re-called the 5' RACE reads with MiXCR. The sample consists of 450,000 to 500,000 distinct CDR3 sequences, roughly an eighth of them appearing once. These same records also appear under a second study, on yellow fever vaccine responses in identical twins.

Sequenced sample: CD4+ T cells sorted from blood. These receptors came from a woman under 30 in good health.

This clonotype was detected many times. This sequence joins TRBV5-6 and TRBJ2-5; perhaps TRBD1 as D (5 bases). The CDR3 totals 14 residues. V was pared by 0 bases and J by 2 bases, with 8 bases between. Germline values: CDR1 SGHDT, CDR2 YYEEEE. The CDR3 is CASSLGQTQETQYF. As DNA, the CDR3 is TGTGCCAGCAGCTTGGGACAGACACAAGAGACCCAGTACTTC.

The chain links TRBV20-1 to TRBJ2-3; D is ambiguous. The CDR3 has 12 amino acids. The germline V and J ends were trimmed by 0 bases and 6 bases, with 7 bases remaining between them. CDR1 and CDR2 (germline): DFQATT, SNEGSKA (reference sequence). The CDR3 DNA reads TGCAGTGCTAGAGATAGTGTGGATACGCAGTATTTT. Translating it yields CSARDSVDTQYF.

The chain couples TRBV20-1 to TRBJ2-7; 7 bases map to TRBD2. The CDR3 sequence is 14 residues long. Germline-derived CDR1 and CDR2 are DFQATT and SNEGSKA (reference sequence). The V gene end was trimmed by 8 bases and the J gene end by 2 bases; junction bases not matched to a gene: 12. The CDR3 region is CSHLAVGGTYEQYF. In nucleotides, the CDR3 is TGCAGTCACCTAGCGGTGGGTGGTACCTACGAGCAGTACTTC.

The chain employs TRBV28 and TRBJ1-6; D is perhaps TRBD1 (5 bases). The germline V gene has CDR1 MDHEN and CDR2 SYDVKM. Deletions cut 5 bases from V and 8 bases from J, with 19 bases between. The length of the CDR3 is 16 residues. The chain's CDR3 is CASSPGTPVIHSPLHF. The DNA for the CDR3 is TGTGCCAGCAGTCCCGGGACCCCAGTGATACATTCACCCCTCCACTTT. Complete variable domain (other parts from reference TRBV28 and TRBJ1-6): DVKVTQSSRYLVKRTGEKVFLECVQDMDHENMFWYRQDPGLGLRLIYFSYDVKMKEKGDIPEGYSVSREKKERFSLILESASTNQTSMYLCASSPGTPVIHSPLHFGNGTRLTVT.

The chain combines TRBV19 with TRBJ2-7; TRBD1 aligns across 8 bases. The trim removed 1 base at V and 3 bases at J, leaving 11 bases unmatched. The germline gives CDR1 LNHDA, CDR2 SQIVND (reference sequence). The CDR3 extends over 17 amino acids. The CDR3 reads CASSIAAGQGDFYEQYF. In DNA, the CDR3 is TGTGCCAGTAGTATAGCCGCCGGACAGGGTGATTTCTACGAGCAGTACTTC.

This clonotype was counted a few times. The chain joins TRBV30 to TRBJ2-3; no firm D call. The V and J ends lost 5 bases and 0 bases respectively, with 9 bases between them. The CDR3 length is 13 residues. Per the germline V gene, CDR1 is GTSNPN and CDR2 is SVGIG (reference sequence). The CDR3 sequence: CAWAKASTDTQYF. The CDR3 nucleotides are TGTGCCTGGGCAAAAGCTAGCACAGATACGCAGTATTTT. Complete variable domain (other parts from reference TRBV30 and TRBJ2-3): SQTIHQWPATLVQPVGSPLSLECTVEGTSNPNLYWYRQAAGRGLQLLFYSVGIGQISSEVPQNLSASRPQDRQFILSSKKLLLSDSGFYLCAWAKASTDTQYFGPGTRLTVL.

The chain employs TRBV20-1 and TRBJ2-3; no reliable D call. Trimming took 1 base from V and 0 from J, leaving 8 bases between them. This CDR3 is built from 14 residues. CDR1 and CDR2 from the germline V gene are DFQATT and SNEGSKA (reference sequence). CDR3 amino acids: CSARVSPSTDTQYF. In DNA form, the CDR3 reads TGCAGTGCTAGAGTGTCACCTAGCACAGATACGCAGTATTTT.

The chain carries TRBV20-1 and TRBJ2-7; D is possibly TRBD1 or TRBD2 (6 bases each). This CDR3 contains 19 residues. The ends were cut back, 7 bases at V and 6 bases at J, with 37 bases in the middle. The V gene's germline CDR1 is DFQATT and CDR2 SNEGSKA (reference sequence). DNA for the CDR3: TGCAGTGTCTGGGGGGACACTAAGGGCTCTTCATTTGTAATGTCCGAGCAGTACTTC. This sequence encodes CSVWGDTKGSSFVMSEQYF.

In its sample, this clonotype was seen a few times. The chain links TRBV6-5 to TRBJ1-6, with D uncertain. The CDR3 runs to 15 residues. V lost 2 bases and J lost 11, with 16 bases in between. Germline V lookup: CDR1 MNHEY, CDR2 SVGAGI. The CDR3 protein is CASSYGPITETPLHF. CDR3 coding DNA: TGTGCCAGCAGTTACGGCCCAATCACAGAAACACCCCTCCACTTT.

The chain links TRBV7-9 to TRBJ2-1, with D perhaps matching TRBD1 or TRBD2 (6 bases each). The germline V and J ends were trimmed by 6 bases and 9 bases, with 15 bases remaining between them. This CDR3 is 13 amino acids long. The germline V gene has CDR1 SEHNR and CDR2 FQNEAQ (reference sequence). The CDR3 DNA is TGTGCCAGCAGTTCCGGGGGCTGGGGTGAGCAGTTCTTC. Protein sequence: CASSSGGWGEQFF.

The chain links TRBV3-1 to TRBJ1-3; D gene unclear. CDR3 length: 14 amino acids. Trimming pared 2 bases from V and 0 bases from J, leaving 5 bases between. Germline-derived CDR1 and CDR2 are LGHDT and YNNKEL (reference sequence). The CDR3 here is CASSQWDSGNTIYF. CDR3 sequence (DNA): TGTGCCAGCAGCCAATGGGACTCTGGAAACACCATATATTTT.

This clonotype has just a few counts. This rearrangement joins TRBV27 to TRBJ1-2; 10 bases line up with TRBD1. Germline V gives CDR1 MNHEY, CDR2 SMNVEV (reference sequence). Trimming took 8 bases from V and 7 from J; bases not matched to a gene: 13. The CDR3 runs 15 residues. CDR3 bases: TGTGCCAGCGCGCCGATAGGACAGGGGGGAGTTGGCTACACCTTC. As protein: CASAPIGQGGVGYTF.

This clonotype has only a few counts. CDR3 DNA: TGTGCCAGCAGTCGACAACCGGGGGGTGCCTACGAGCAGTACTTC. Translating gives CASSRQPGGAYEQYF. The chain recombines TRBV28 with TRBJ2-7, with 7 nucleotides matching TRBD2. Germline CDR1 and CDR2: MDHEN and SYDVKM. The CDR3 extends over 15 amino acids. V trimming: 5 bases; J trimming: 2 bases; junction bases outside the gene matches: 9.

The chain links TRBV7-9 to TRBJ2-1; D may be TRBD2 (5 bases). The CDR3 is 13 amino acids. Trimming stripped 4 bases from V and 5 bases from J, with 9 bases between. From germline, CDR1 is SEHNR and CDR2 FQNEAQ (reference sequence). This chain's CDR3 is CASSSGLNNEQFF. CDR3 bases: TGTGCCAGCAGCTCCGGACTTAACAATGAGCAGTTCTTC.

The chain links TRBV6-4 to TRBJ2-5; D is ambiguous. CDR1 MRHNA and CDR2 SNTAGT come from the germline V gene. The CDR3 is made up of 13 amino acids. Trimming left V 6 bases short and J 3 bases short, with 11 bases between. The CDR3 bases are TGTGCCAGCAGCTCCCCCCTCAAAGAGACCCAGTACTTC. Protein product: CASSSPLKETQYF.

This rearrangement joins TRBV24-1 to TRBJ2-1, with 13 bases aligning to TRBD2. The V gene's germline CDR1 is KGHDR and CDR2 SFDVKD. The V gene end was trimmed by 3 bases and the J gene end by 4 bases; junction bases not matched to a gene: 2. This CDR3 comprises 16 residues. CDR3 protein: CATSDRLAGGYNEQFF. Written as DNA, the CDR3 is TGTGCCACCAGTGATCGACTAGCGGGAGGATACAATGAGCAGTTCTTC.

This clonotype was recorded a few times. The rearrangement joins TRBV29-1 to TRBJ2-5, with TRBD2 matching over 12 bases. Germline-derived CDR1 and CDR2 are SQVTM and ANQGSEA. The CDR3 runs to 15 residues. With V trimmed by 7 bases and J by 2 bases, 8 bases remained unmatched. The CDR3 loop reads CSGGLAGTLQETQYF. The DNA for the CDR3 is TGCAGCGGAGGACTAGCGGGAACTCTTCAAGAGACCCAGTACTTC.